This T cell receptor (beta chain) is drawn from a study of spatial heterogeneity in lung cancer. The CDR3 loop spans 13 amino acids. Germline V gene lookup returns CDR1 SGHDN and CDR2 FVKESK. The ends lost 8 bases at V and 5 bases at J; junction bases unmatched: 5. This clonotype showed up many times. Noted time point: sample taken at primary tumor resection. Whole RNA, which was extracted from tumor, nontumor lung tissue or frozen PBMC, was sequenced without any cell sorting. MiXCR, applied by TCRdb to the 5' RACE reads, yields one record per CDR3 protein. Among 49,000 or so distinct CDR3 sequences listed, roughly 12% were seen once.

This TCR was sampled from a female donor with early-stage non-small cell lung cancer. V is TRBV14 and J is TRBJ2-1; 8 nucleotides line up with TRBD2. Sequencing used PBMCs, obtained at surgery. CDR3 region: CASSRGANNEQFF. The CDR3 region has the DNA TGTGCCAGCTCGCGGGGGGCAAACAATGAGCAGTTCTTC.